These 29 T cell receptor beta chains were all obtained from the same sample, sequenced in a study of shared clonotypes between healthy human individuals. The table came from immunoSEQ multiplex PCR; TCRdb's copy has only in-frame clones and leaves some out. The sample lists 560,000 or so clones, approximately 96% occurring once. In the naive CD8 group, cells lacked CD45RO and were positively selected for CCR7, so terminally differentiated effector memory CD45RA+ cells were left out. Sequencing was done on a sample of naive CD8+ T cells sorted from blood. All receptors derive from a woman aged 25 to 39 in good health.

V is TRBV2 and J is TRBJ2-3, with 10 bases aligning to TRBD2. Germline V gene lookup returns CDR1 SNHLY and CDR2 FYNNEI. This CDR3 comprises 16 residues. J lost 4 bases, V lost 5 bases, and 9 bases had no gene match. The CDR3 is CASSLLPSGSADTQYF. DNA for the CDR3: TGTGCCAGCAGTTTGTTACCTAGCGGGAGTGCAGATACGCAGTATTTT.

This sequence joins TRBV28 and TRBJ2-7; D unresolved. The CDR3 sequence is 13 residues long. The germline V and J ends were trimmed by 5 bases and 3 bases, with 11 bases remaining between them. From germline, CDR1 is MDHEN and CDR2 SYDVKM. Here the CDR3 DNA reads TGTGCCAGCAGTACCGGTAGATTCTACGAGCAGTACTTC. Translating gives CASSTGRFYEQYF.

The genes are TRBV27 and TRBJ2-7, with no clear D. The CDR3 runs 14 residues. In germline, CDR1 is MNHEY, CDR2 SMNVEV (reference sequence). Trimming stripped 6 bases from V and 2 bases from J, with 14 bases between. The CDR3 DNA sequence: TGTGCCAGCAGATCCTCTAGGGCAACCTACGAGCAGTACTTC. It translates to CASRSSRATYEQYF.

The chain has TRBV4-1 and TRBJ2-2; D is uncertain. Trimming removed 4 bases at V and 5 bases at J, with 11 bases between. The CDR3 is made up of 14 amino acids. Germline assignment: CDR1 MGHRA and CDR2 YSYEKL. The CDR3 reads CASSPDVETGELFF. CDR3 DNA: TGCGCCAGCAGCCCCGACGTTGAGACCGGGGAGCTGTTTTTT.

The CDR3 loop is CASSGGQGEKLFF. Written as DNA, the CDR3 is TGTGCCAGCAGCGGAGGACAGGGTGAAAAACTGTTTTTT. The V call is TRBV9, the J call TRBJ1-4; 8 bases are a match to TRBD1. V lost 3 bases and J lost 7; bases outside the gene matches: 2. The CDR3 covers 13 residues. CDR1 and CDR2 (germline): SGDLS, YYNGEE.

V and J are TRBV5-6 and TRBJ2-7, with D maybe TRBD2 (5 bases). Looked up from germline, CDR1 is SGHDT and CDR2 is YYEEEE. CDR3 length: 13 amino acids. The V end was cut by 4 bases, the J end by 6 bases, with 14 bases between. The CDR3 coding sequence is TGTGCCAGCAGCCCCGGTAGAGGGTTCGAGCAGTACTTC. It yields the protein CASSPGRGFEQYF.

The chain combines TRBV28 with TRBJ1-2; perhaps TRBD1 as D (5 bases). The CDR3 has 15 residues. Germline CDR1 is MDHEN and CDR2 is SYDVKM. V was clipped by 1 base and J by 5 bases, with 14 bases between them. The CDR3 DNA reads as TGTGCCAGCAGTTTATTAGGGACCCCAGTTTATGGCTACACCTTC. Translated, it gives CASSLLGTPVYGYTF.

V gene TRBV27 combines with J gene TRBJ1-2, with TRBD1 matching over 11 bases. The V and J ends lost 6 bases and 6 bases, in that order; junction bases with no gene match: 9. From germline, CDR1 is MNHEY and CDR2 SMNVEV (reference sequence). The CDR3 extends over 15 amino acids. The CDR3 loop is CASSPGQGARDGYTF. The CDR3 DNA is TGTGCCAGCAGCCCTGGACAGGGGGCGCGGGATGGCTACACCTTC.

The chain carries TRBV28 and TRBJ2-7; 11 bases agree with TRBD2. Germline CDR1 is MDHEN and CDR2 is SYDVKM. This CDR3 has 16 residues. V shed 6 bases and J 2 bases; nucleotides not matched to a gene: 9. CDR3 sequence: CASRPETSGTPYEQYF. As DNA, the CDR3 is TGTGCCAGCAGACCCGAGACTAGCGGGACGCCCTACGAGCAGTACTTC.

The chain joins TRBV2 to TRBJ2-3; 9 nucleotides line up with TRBD1. Germline V gene sequence: CDR1 SNHLY, CDR2 FYNNEI. The CDR3 contains 15 residues. V dropped 6 bases and J dropped 2; count of bases not matched to a gene: 6. Here the CDR3 reads CASRVRDRDTDTQYF. The CDR3 DNA reads TGTGCCAGCAGAGTCCGGGACAGGGACACAGATACGCAGTATTTT.

The chain has TRBV27 and TRBJ2-3; TRBD2 might be the D (5 bases). CDR1 is MNHEY and CDR2 is SMNVEV in the germline V gene (reference sequence). V lost 2 bases, J lost 4 bases, and 13 bases lay in between. The CDR3 runs to 15 residues. Written as DNA, the CDR3 is TGTGCCAGCAGTTTAGGTGCGGGTCCCCCAGATACGCAGTATTTT. This gives the protein CASSLGAGPPDTQYF.

The chain is built from TRBV7-6 and TRBJ2-2; no clear D. The germline gives CDR1 SGHVS, CDR2 FNYEAQ. V lost 6 bases to trimming and J lost 0 bases, with 5 bases between them. The CDR3 sequence is 13 residues long. As DNA, the CDR3 is TGTGCCAGCAGAAACGCGAACACCGGGGAGCTGTTTTTT. Translating gives CASRNANTGELFF.

This chain joins TRBV13 and TRBJ1-3; D gene unclear. Trimming shortened V by 5 bases and J by 4 bases, and 9 bases separated the two germline ends. The CDR3 covers 13 residues. Germline CDR1 PRHDT, CDR2 FYEKMQ (reference sequence). The CDR3 nucleotides read TGTGCCAGCAGCCCCGGAAGGGGAAACACCATATATTTT. It yields the protein CASSPGRGNTIYF.

The rearrangement links TRBV13 to TRBJ2-7; 11 bases align to TRBD2. The CDR3 loop spans 15 amino acids. V shed 5 bases and J 7 bases; nucleotides not matched to a gene: 10. Germline V gene lookup returns CDR1 PRHDT and CDR2 FYEKMQ (reference sequence). CDR3 amino acids: CASSQPSGRPLEQYF. In DNA, the CDR3 is TGTGCCAGCAGCCAGCCTAGCGGGAGGCCGCTAGAGCAGTACTTC. Full variable domain (missing parts from reference TRBV13 and TRBJ2-7): AAGVIQSPRHLIKEKRETATLKCYPIPRHDTVYWYQQGPGQDPQFLISFYEKMQSDKGSIPDRFSAQQFSDYHSELNMSSLELGDSALYFCASSQPSGRPLEQYFGPGTRLTVT.

The genes are TRBV7-9 and TRBJ2-1; 7 bases line up with TRBD1. This CDR3 spans 17 amino acids. From germline, CDR1 is SEHNR and CDR2 FQNEAQ (reference sequence). Germline trimming cut 5 bases from V and 7 bases from J; bases unmatched to any gene: 17. The CDR3 sequence is CASSPPVGRGFENEQFF. Written as DNA, the CDR3 is TGTGCCAGCAGCCCTCCCGTAGGCAGGGGGTTTGAAAATGAGCAGTTCTTC.

Remarks on this clone: The sample carries other DNA sequences with the same CDR3. CDR3 loop: CASSPTVQETQYF. The CDR3 coding sequence is TGTGCCAGCAGTCCGACGGTACAAGAGACCCAGTACTTC. The V gene is TRBV5-6, the J gene TRBJ2-5; no clear D. This CDR3 region has 13 residues. Germline V CDR1 and CDR2: SGHDT, YYEEEE. Trimming pared 5 bases from V and 2 bases from J, leaving 10 bases between.

Comments on this clone: At the DNA level, this CDR3 is encoded by other sequences in the same sample as well. This chain uses TRBV6-6 with TRBJ2-7, with TRBD1 matching 8 bases. This CDR3 has 14 amino acids. CDR1 is MNHNY and CDR2 is SVGAGI in the germline V gene (reference sequence). Trimming took 5 bases from V and 0 from J; bases not matched to a gene: 3. This CDR3 is CASSPTGGSYEQYF. The CDR3, as DNA: TGTGCCAGCAGTCCAACAGGGGGCTCCTACGAGCAGTACTTC.

CDR3 DNA: TGTGCCAGCAGCTTGGGTGGGGGCTACGATCAAGAGACCCAGTACTTC. Translation gives CASSLGGGYDQETQYF. The V gene is TRBV5-6, the J gene TRBJ2-5, with D tentatively TRBD1 (6 bases). Germline V gene data show CDR1 as SGHDT and CDR2 as YYEEEE. This CDR3 is built from 16 residues. Trimming cost V 0 bases and J 2 bases, with 14 bases left between them.

The V call is TRBV2, the J call TRBJ1-2, with D possibly being TRBD1 (6 bases). V gave up 11 bases and J gave up 4 bases, with 23 bases separating them. Germline V lookup: CDR1 SNHLY, CDR2 FYNNEI. This CDR3 contains 15 residues. The CDR3 sequence is CAQIRFEQGVYGYTF. In nucleotides, the CDR3 is TGTGCCCAAATTCGGTTCGAACAGGGAGTCTATGGCTACACCTTC.

J is TRBJ1-1 and V is TRBV4-1, with 9 positions matching TRBD1. With 4 bases clipped from V and 1 base from J, the junction kept 1 base outside the gene matches. CDR1 and CDR2 from the germline V gene are MGHRA and YSYEKL. The CDR3 contains 14 residues. In DNA, the CDR3 is TGCGCCAGCAGCCTGGACAGGGGGAACACTGAAGCTTTCTTT. Its translation: CASSLDRGNTEAFF.

This clone was found once. The chain employs TRBV4-1 and TRBJ2-2; D might be TRBD2 (6 bases). Trimming took off 6 bases at V and 4 bases at J, with 18 bases between the two ends. The CDR3 length is 16 residues. The germline V gene has CDR1 MGHRA and CDR2 YSYEKL. The CDR3: CASRETSHTTTGELFF. The CDR3 DNA follows: TGCGCCAGCAGGGAAACTAGCCACACGACCACCGGGGAGCTGTTTTTT.

Notes on this clone: The sample holds other DNA sequences that translate to the same CDR3. This chain links TRBV13 with TRBJ2-3; 10 nucleotides agree with TRBD1. This CDR3 spans 14 amino acids. V gave up 5 bases and J gave up 4 bases; unmatched junction bases: 3. The germline V gene has CDR1 PRHDT and CDR2 FYEKMQ (reference sequence). CDR3 in amino acids: CASSAGQGADTQYF. DNA for the CDR3: TGTGCCAGCAGCGCCGGACAGGGGGCAGATACGCAGTATTTT.

V is TRBV19 and J is TRBJ1-1, with D perhaps matching TRBD1 (6 bases). V was pared by 9 bases and J by 3 bases, with 11 bases between. The CDR3 is 12 amino acids. Germline CDR1 reads LNHDA; CDR2 reads SQIVND (reference sequence). The CDR3 here is CASHRAYTEAFF. The CDR3 nucleotides read TGTGCCAGCCACAGGGCGTACACTGAAGCTTTCTTT.

The rearrangement links TRBV6-5 to TRBJ1-5, with D possibly matching TRBD1 (5 bases). Germline CDR1 MNHEY, CDR2 SVGAGI. Between the trimmed V and J ends, which lost 0 bases and 6 bases, there was a span of 9 bases. CDR3 length: 14 amino acids. CDR3 sequence: CASSYSEGSQPQHF. The CDR3 DNA reads as TGTGCCAGCAGTTACTCGGAGGGGTCTCAGCCCCAGCATTTT.

A few counts support this clone. This chain joins TRBV19 and TRBJ2-7; D might be TRBD2 (6 bases). CDR1 and CDR2 (germline): LNHDA, SQIVND (reference sequence). The CDR3 runs 16 residues. V lost 4 bases, J lost 2 bases, and 18 bases lay in between. CDR3 in amino acids: CASSTSSGSYAYEQYF. The CDR3 nucleotides are TGTGCCAGTAGTACGTCCTCCGGGAGCTATGCCTACGAGCAGTACTTC.

Regarding this clone: The identical CDR3 is also encoded by other nucleotide sequences in the sample. This rearrangement joins TRBV19 to TRBJ1-5; a weak D match, TRBD1 (6 bases). V gave up 3 bases and J gave up 4 bases, with 10 bases separating them. Germline CDR1 is LNHDA and CDR2 is SQIVND (reference sequence). This CDR3 is 14 amino acids long. CDR3 region: CASSIRDTNQPQHF. In DNA form, the CDR3 reads TGTGCCAGTAGTATTCGGGACACGAATCAGCCCCAGCATTTT.

This chain joins TRBV6-5 and TRBJ2-2, with D perhaps matching TRBD2 (6 bases). This CDR3 has 15 amino acids. Germline values: CDR1 MNHEY, CDR2 SVGAGI. V gave up 6 bases and J gave up 7 bases, with 18 bases separating them. CDR3 region: CASSGWASDFGELFF. CDR3 nucleotides: TGTGCCAGCAGCGGTTGGGCTAGCGATTTCGGGGAGCTGTTTTTT.

This sequence joins TRBV7-8 and TRBJ2-3; TRBD2 is a possible D gene (7 bases). V lost 3 bases, J lost 2 bases, and 12 bases lay in between. Germline V gives CDR1 SGHVS, CDR2 FQNEAQ. CDR3 size: 15 residues. CDR3 nucleotides: TGTGCCAGCAGCTTTCGGGGGGCGCCCACAGATACGCAGTATTTT. Encoded protein: CASSFRGAPTDTQYF.

The CDR3 reads CASSDRDRGYEQYF. The CDR3 DNA sequence: TGTGCCAGTAGCGACCGGGACAGGGGCTACGAGCAGTACTTC. This chain joins TRBV19 and TRBJ2-7, with TRBD1 matching over 10 bases. Per germline, CDR1 LNHDA and CDR2 SQIVND (reference sequence). V shed 6 bases, J shed 3 bases, and the junction held 5 bases outside the gene matches. The CDR3 sequence is 14 residues long.